This T cell receptor beta chain comes out of a study of T-cell reconstitution after alpha-beta-depleted transplantation in children. Study-wide points: The study reportedly traced alpha-beta T cells about two months after transplant to several hundred expanded graft clones. Counts and diversity of T cells one year after transplant came mostly from newly produced T cells.

A word on this clonotype: The antigen is unknown.

V shed 6 bases and J shed 2 bases, with 20 bases lying between them. This CDR3 is 16 amino acids long. The authors prepared the TCRbeta library with unique molecular identifiers. Via MiXCR, TCRdb re-called the PCR reads, giving one row per CDR3 protein. This sample has about 900,000 distinct CDR3 sequences, with about 29% found just once. This chain links TRBV12-3 or TRBV12-4 with TRBJ2-7; D gene uncertain. The receptor was derived from a boy under three years old who had a stem cell transplant for SCID, so the T cells may come from the graft donor. Source: PBMCs, mostly from graft donor cells, taken 360 days after TCRalphabeta/CD19-depleted stem cell transplant. CDR3 region: CASRSPKSALPYEQYF. The CDR3 DNA is TGTGCCAGCAGGTCCCCAAAGTCGGCCCTACCCTACGAGCAGTACTTC.